This record covers a single TCR beta chain. The antigen remains unidentified. The CDR3 covers 15 residues. Germline CDR1 and CDR2: MNHEY and SVGAGI. UMI labels and 5' RACE were used to prepare the TRB cDNA libraries. TCRdb re-called the 5' RACE reads and gives one entry per CDR3 protein, without DNA. The specimen's table records 55,000 to 70,000 distinct CDR3 sequences. This sample stems from a study of CXCR3-negative and CXCR3-positive naive CD8 T cells. General study findings and limits: Researchers report that CXCR3-positive naive cells carry more hydrophobic TRB CDR3s than CXCR3-negative naive cells.

Sequencing was carried out using naive CXCR3+ CD8+ T cells from blood. Regarding subset: CD45RO-CCR7+CD27+CD95- naive CD8+ T cells expressing CXCR3 (TNR3+). V and J are TRBV6-5 and TRBJ2-7. The sequence was collected from a human donor in good health. Some clones in this sample may be carry-over from other donors' samples. The CDR3 spells CASSYYQATTYEQYF.